A single sample gave rise to the 15 T cell receptor beta chains below, sequenced in a study of cytomegalovirus exposure and HLA in healthy donors. The PCR had 60 Vbeta and 13 Jbeta primers. Profiling relied on immunoSEQ multiplex PCR, and the TCRdb table lists in-frame clones only, not all of them. The sample has 150,000 to 200,000 clones, about four fifths seen once. The specimen was PBMCs. The receptors shown here come from a boy between 2 and 10 years old in good health and CMV-seronegative.

This clone was found a few times. The genes are TRBV6-6 and TRBJ2-7; 8 bases fit TRBD1. The length of the CDR3 is 13 residues. Germline trimming cut 6 bases from V and 6 bases from J; bases unmatched to any gene: 7. Germline V CDR1 and CDR2: MNHNY, SVGAGI (reference sequence). CDR3 DNA: TGTGCCAGCAGACCCGGACAGGGTTCCGAGCAGTACTTC. Its translation is CASRPGQGSEQYF.

In DNA, the CDR3 is TGTGCCAGCAGTGTATGGGACTCAAATTCACCCCTCCACTTT. Amino acid sequence: CASSVWDSNSPLHF. This rearrangement joins TRBV6-1 to TRBJ1-6, with D possibly TRBD1 on 5 matching bases. Trimming removed 4 bases from V and 7 bases from J, with 11 bases in between. The germline gives CDR1 MNHNS, CDR2 SASEGT. The CDR3 consists of 14 residues.

This sequence joins TRBV6-5 and TRBJ2-5, with a tentative D call TRBD1 (6 bases). The end of the DNA fits TRBJ2-7 better, so the J call may be wrong. Germline CDR1 reads MNHEY; CDR2 reads SVGAGI. The CDR3 is 14 amino acids. In DNA, the CDR3 is TGTGCCAGCAGTTACTCGTACAGGGAATACGAGCAGTACTTC. It codes for CASSYSYREYEQYF.

This rearrangement joins TRBV18 to TRBJ2-7; unclear D gene. The CDR3 contains 13 residues. Germline assignment: CDR1 KGHSH and CDR2 LQKENI. V was shortened by 3 bases and J by 5 bases, with 11 bases between the two germline ends. CDR3 in amino acids: CASSPLGVDEQYF. CDR3 DNA sequence: TGTGCCAGCTCACCCCTAGGCGTCGACGAGCAGTACTTC. Variable domain in full (rest from reference TRBV18 and TRBJ2-7): NAGVMQNPRHLVRRRGQEARLRCSPMKGHSHVYWYRQLPEEGLKFMVYLQKENIIDESGMPKERFSAEFPKEGPSILRIQQVVRGDSAAYFCASSPLGVDEQYFGPGTRLTVT.

The chain employs TRBV10-3 and TRBJ2-1, with 7 nucleotides matching TRBD2. From germline, CDR1 is ENHRY and CDR2 SYGVKD. The J segment lost 0 bases and the V segment lost 7 bases, leaving 9 bases of the junction unmatched. The CDR3 totals 16 residues. CDR3 region: CAITRSGDSSYNEQFF. The CDR3 bases are TGTGCCATCACTCGAAGCGGGGATAGCTCCTACAATGAGCAGTTCTTC.

The chain couples TRBV19 to TRBJ1-5, with D possibly matching TRBD1 (5 bases). Between the trimmed V and J ends, which lost 6 bases and 6 bases, there was a span of 12 bases. CDR1 LNHDA and CDR2 SQIVND come from the germline V gene (reference sequence). CDR3 length: 13 residues. Written as DNA, the CDR3 is TGTGCCAGTAGGGGCAGGGAGGGTCAGCCCCAGCATTTT. It specifies CASRGREGQPQHF.

The chain is built from TRBV14 and TRBJ2-7; tentative D call: TRBD1 (5 bases). Germline V gives CDR1 SGHDN, CDR2 FVKESK. With 1 base removed from V and 3 bases from J, the gap between germline ends came to 7 bases. This CDR3 comprises 13 residues. The CDR3 bases are TGTGCCAGCAGCCAAGCAGGGCACTACGAGCAGTACTTC. It yields the protein CASSQAGHYEQYF.

V is TRBV10-1 and J is TRBJ2-5, with TRBD2 as a possible D gene (7 bases). Matching the DNA end better, TRBJ2-7 makes the J call doubtful. The CDR3 length is 16 residues. CDR1 WNHNN and CDR2 SYGVQD come from the germline V gene (reference sequence). CDR3: CASSDGGPSDSYEQYF. DNA of the CDR3: TGCGCCAGCAGTGACGGGGGGCCTAGCGACTCCTACGAGCAGTACTTC.

Only one count was recorded for this clone. The chain combines TRBV13 with TRBJ2-3, with D perhaps TRBD1 (6 bases). Germline-derived CDR1 and CDR2 are PRHDT and FYEKMQ (reference sequence). Trimming left V 6 bases short and J 2 bases short, with 21 bases between. This CDR3 region has 17 residues. The CDR3 loop reads CASSQKNRGKYTDTQYF. As DNA, the CDR3 is TGTGCCAGCAGTCAAAAAAATAGGGGGAAATACACAGATACGCAGTATTTT.

This chain links TRBV29-1 with TRBJ2-5; TRBD1 matches at 12 bases. The J call may not be correct, given that the DNA end is closer to TRBJ2-7. The CDR3 sequence is 15 residues long. Per the germline V gene, CDR1 is SQVTM and CDR2 is ANQGSEA. The CDR3 DNA reads TGCAGCGCGAAACCGGGACAGGGGGCCCCCTACGAGCAGTACTTC. Its protein product is CSAKPGQGAPYEQYF.

The rearrangement links TRBV6-4 to TRBJ1-5, with a possible D match to TRBD1 (6 bases). Germline V CDR1 and CDR2: MRHNA, SNTAGT. This CDR3 is 14 amino acids long. V dropped 10 bases and J dropped 2 bases, with 15 bases sitting between them. CDR3 protein: CATPNRVGNQPQHF. The CDR3 DNA reads as TGTGCCACACCAAACAGGGTTGGCAATCAGCCCCAGCATTTT.

The chain couples TRBV28 to TRBJ2-5, with D maybe TRBD1 (6 bases). The V gene's germline CDR1 is MDHEN and CDR2 SYDVKM. The CDR3 spans 14 residues. V lost 6 bases and J 0 bases, leaving 11 bases between the germline ends. DNA for the CDR3: TGTGCCAGCAGACCCACAGGGAACCAAGAGACCCAGTACTTC. Protein: CASRPTGNQETQYF. The full variable domain, in which reference TRBV28 and TRBJ2-5 provide the parts outside the CDR3, is DVKVTQSSRYLVKRTGEKVFLECVQDMDHENMFWYRQDPGLGLRLIYFSYDVKMKEKGDIPEGYSVSREKKERFSLILESASTNQTSMYLCASRPTGNQETQYFGPGTRLLVL.

This rearrangement joins TRBV6-1 to TRBJ1-3; no definite D call. The CDR3 extends over 15 amino acids. The V gene's germline CDR1 is MNHNS and CDR2 SASEGT. V lost 0 bases and J lost 1, with 7 bases in between. The CDR3 here is CASSEARGSGNTIYF. CDR3 in DNA: TGTGCCAGCAGTGAAGCTCGCGGGTCTGGAAACACCATATATTTT.

CDR3 DNA sequence: TGTGCCAGCAGCCTAAGTAGACTAGCGGGAGGAGCGGGCTACAATGAGCAGTTCTTC. Its translation is CASSLSRLAGGAGYNEQFF. V gene TRBV11-2 combines with J gene TRBJ2-1; 13 nucleotides agree with TRBD2. V lost 5 bases, J lost 3 bases, and 13 bases stayed unmatched. Germline V CDR1 and CDR2: SGHAT, FQNNGV. The CDR3 has 19 amino acids.

The chain links TRBV5-1 to TRBJ1-2; 7 bases align to TRBD1. The CDR3 has 14 residues. The germline V gene has CDR1 SGHRS and CDR2 YFSETQ. Trimming at V came to 4 bases and at J to 2 bases, leaving 5 bases not matched to a gene. The CDR3 sequence is CASSRDSLNYGYTF. In nucleotides, the CDR3 is TGCGCCAGCAGCCGGGACAGCCTCAACTATGGCTACACCTTC.